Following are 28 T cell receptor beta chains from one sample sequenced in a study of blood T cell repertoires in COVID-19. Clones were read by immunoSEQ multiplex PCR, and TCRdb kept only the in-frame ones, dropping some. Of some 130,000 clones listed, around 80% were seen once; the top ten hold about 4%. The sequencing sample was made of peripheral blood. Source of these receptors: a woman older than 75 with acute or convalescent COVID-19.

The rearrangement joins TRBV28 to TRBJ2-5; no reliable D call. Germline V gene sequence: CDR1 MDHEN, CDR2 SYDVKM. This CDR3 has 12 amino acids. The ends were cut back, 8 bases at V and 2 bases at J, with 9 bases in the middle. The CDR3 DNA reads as TGTGCCAGCCTCGCAGATCAAGAGACCCAGTACTTC. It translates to CASLADQETQYF. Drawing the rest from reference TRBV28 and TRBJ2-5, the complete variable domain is DVKVTQSSRYLVKRTGEKVFLECVQDMDHENMFWYRQDPGLGLRLIYFSYDVKMKEKGDIPEGYSVSREKKERFSLILESASTNQTSMYLCASLADQETQYFGPGTRLLVL.

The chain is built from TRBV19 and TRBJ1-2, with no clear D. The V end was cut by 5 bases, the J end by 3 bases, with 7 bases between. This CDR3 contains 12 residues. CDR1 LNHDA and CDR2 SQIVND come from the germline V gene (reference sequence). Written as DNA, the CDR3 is TGTGCCAGTAGTCATCAGTACTATGGCTACACCTTC. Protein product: CASSHQYYGYTF.

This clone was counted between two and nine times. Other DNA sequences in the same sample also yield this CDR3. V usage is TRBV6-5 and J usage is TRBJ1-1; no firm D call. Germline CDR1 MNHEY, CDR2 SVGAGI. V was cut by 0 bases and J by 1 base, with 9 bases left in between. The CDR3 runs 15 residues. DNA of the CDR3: TGTGCCAGCAGTTACTCGTCCCGAGGGAACACTGAAGCTTTCTTT. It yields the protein CASSYSSRGNTEAFF.

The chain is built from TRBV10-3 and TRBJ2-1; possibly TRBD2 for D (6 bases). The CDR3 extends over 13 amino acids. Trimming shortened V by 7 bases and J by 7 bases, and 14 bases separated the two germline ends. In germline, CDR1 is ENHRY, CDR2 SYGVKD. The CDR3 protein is CAIKWVGGNEQFF. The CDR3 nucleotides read TGTGCCATCAAGTGGGTGGGAGGAAATGAGCAGTTCTTC.

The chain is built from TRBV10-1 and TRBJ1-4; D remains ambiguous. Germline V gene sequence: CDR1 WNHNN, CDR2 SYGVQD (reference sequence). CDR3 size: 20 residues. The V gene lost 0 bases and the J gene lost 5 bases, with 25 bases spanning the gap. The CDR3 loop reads CASSESSNISESMKNEKLFF. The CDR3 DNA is TGCGCCAGCAGTGAGTCGAGTAATATTAGCGAGTCCATGAAGAATGAAAAACTGTTTTTT.

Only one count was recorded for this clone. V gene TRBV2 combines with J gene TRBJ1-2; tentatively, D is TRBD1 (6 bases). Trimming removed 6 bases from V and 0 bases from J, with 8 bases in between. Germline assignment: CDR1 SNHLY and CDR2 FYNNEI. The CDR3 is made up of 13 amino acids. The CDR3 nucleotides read TGTGCCAGCAGATGGACAGCTAACTATGGCTACACCTTC. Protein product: CASRWTANYGYTF.

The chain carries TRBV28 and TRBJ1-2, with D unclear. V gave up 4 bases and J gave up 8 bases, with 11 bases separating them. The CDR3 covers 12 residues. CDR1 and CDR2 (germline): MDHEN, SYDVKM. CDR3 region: CASSSSGVGYTF. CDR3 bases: TGTGCCAGCAGTTCCTCCGGGGTCGGCTACACCTTC.

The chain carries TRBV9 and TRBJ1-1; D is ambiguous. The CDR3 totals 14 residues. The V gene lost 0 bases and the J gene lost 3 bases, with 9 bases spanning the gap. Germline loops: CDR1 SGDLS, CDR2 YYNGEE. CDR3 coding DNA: TGTGCCAGCAGCGTAGATCCCGAGGACACTGAAGCTTTCTTT. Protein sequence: CASSVDPEDTEAFF. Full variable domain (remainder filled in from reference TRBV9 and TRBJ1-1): DSGVTQTPKHLITATGQRVTLRCSPRSGDLSVYWYQQSLDQGLQFLIQYYNGEERAKGNILERFSAQQFPDLHSELNLSSLELGDSALYFCASSVDPEDTEAFFGQGTRLTVV.

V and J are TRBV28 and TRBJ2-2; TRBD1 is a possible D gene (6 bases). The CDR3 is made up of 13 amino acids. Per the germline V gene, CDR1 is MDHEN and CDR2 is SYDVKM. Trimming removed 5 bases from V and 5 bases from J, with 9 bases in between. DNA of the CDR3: TGTGCCAGCAGTGGGCAGGGGACCGGGGAGCTGTTTTTT. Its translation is CASSGQGTGELFF.

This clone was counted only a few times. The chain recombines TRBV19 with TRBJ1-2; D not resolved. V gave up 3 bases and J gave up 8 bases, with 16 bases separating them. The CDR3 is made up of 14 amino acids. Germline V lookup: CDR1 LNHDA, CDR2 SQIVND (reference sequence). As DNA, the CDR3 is TGTGCCAGTAGTATCAGCCGGGATTTAGGCGGCTACACCTTC. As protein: CASSISRDLGGYTF.

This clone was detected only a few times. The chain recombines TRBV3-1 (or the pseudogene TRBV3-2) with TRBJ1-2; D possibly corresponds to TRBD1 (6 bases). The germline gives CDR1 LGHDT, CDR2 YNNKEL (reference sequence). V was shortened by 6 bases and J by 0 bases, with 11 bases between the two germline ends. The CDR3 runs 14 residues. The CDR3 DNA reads TGTGCCAGCAGACCACAGGGAGCTAACTATGGCTACACCTTC. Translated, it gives CASRPQGANYGYTF.

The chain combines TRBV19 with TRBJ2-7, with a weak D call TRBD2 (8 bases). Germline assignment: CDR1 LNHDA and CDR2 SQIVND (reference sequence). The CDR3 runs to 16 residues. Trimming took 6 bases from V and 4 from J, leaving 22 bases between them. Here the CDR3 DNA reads TGTGCCAGTAGCGCCCAGGGGGTAGCGGGATATTACGAGCAGTACTTC. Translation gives CASSAQGVAGYYEQYF.

The CDR3 loop is CASSVGVYGYTF. DNA of the CDR3: TGTGCCAGCAGCGTAGGCGTCTATGGCTACACCTTC. The chain is built from TRBV9 and TRBJ1-2; D remains ambiguous. Trimming left V 0 bases short and J 4 bases short, with 4 bases between. CDR3 length equals 12 residues. CDR1 and CDR2 (germline): SGDLS, YYNGEE.

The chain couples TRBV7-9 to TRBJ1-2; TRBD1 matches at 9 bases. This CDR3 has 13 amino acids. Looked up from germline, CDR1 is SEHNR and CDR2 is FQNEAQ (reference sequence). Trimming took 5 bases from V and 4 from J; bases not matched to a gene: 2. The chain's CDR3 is CASSRQGGYGYTF. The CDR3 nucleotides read TGTGCCAGCAGCCGACAGGGGGGCTATGGCTACACCTTC.

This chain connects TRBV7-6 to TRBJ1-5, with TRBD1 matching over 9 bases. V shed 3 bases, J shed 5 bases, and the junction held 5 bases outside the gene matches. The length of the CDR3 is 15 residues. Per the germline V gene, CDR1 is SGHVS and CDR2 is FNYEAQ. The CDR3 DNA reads TGTGCCAGCAGCTTGGGACAGGGATTATATCAGCCCCAGCATTTT. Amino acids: CASSLGQGLYQPQHF.

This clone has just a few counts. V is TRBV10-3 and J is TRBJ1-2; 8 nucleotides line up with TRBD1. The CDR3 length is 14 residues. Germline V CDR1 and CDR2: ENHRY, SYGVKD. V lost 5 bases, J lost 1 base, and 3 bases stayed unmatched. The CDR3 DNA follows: TGTGCCATCAGTACAGGGGGGCGTAACTATGGCTACACCTTC. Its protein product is CAISTGGRNYGYTF.

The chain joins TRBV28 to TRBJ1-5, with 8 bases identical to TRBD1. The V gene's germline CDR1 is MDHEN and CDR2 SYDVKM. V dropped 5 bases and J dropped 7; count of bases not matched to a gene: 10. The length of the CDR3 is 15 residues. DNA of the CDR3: TGTGCCAGCAGTGATCGGACAGGGCTCCACCAGCCCCAGCATTTT. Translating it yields CASSDRTGLHQPQHF.

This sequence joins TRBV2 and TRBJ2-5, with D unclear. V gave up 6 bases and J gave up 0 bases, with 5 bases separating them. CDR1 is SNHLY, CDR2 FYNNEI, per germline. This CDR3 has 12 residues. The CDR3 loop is CASREYQETQYF. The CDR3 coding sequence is TGTGCCAGCAGGGAGTACCAAGAGACCCAGTACTTC.

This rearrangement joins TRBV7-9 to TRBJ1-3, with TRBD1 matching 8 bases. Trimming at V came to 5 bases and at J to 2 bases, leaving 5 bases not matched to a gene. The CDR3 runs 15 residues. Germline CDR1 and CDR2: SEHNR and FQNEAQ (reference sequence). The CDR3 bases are TGTGCCAGCAGCCCCAGGACAGGGACTGGAAACACCATATATTTT. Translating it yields CASSPRTGTGNTIYF.

The CDR3 sequence: CSASLGREPPGQETQYF. The CDR3 DNA reads as TGCAGTGCTAGTCTCGGGCGGGAGCCACCGGGGCAAGAGACCCAGTACTTC. The chain joins TRBV20-1 to TRBJ2-5; 7 positions match TRBD2. The CDR3 covers 17 residues. V was clipped by 3 bases and J by 2 bases; unmatched bases: 15. Germline values: CDR1 DFQATT, CDR2 SNEGSKA (reference sequence).

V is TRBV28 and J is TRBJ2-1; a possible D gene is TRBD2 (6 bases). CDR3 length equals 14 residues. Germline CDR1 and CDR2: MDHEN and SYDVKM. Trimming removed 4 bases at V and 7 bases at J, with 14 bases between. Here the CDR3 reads CASSSSERANEQFF. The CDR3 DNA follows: TGTGCCAGCAGTTCCTCCGAGCGGGCTAATGAGCAGTTCTTC.

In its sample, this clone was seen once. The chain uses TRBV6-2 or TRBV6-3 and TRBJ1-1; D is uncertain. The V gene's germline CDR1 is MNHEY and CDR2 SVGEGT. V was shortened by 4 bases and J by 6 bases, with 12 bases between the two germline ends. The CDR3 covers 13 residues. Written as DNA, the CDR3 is TGTGCCAGCAGTTTAGAGCCCAACGCTGAAGCTTTCTTT. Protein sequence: CASSLEPNAEAFF.

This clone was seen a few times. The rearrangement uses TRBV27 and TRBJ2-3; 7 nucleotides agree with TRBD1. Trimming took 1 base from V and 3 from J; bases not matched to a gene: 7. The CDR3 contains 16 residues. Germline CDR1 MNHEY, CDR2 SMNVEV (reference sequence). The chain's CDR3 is CASSLWGQIKTDTQYF. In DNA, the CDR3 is TGTGCCAGCAGTTTATGGGGACAGATTAAAACAGATACGCAGTATTTT.

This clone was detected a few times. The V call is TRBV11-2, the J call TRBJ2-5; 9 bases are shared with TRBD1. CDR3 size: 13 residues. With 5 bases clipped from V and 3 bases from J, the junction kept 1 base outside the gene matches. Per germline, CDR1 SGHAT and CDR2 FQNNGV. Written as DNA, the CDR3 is TGTGCCAGCAGCCGGGACAGGGAAGAGACCCAGTACTTC. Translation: CASSRDREETQYF.

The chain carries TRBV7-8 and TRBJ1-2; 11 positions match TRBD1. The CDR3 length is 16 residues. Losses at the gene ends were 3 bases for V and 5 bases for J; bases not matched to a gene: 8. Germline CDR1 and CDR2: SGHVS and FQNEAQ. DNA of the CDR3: TGTGCCAGCAGCTTGTGGACAGGGGGCGCGGATTATGGCTACACCTTC. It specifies CASSLWTGGADYGYTF.

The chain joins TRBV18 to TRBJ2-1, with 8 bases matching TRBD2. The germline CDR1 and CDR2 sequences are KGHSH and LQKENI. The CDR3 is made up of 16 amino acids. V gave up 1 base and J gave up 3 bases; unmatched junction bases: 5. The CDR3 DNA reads TGTGCCAGCTCACCACTCGGGGGGGCAATCTACAATGAGCAGTTCTTC. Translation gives CASSPLGGAIYNEQFF.

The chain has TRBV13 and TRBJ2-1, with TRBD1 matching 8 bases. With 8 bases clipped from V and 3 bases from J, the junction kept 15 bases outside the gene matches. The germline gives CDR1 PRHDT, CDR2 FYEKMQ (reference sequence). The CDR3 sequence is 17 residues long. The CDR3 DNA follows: TGTGCCAGCGTCGGGACAGGCGTAGCCTCTCACTACAATGAGCAGTTCTTC. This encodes CASVGTGVASHYNEQFF.

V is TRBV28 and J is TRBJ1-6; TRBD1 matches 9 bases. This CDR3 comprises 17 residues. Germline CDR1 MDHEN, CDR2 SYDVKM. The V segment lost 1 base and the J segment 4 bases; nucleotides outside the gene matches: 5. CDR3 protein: CASSLSGTGRYNSPLHF. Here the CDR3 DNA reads TGTGCCAGCAGTTTATCCGGGACAGGGAGGTATAATTCACCCCTCCACTTT.